The 22 T cell receptor beta chains below come from one sample, sequenced in a study of blood T cell repertoires in COVID-19. Measured with immunoSEQ multiplex PCR; TCRdb has only the in-frame clones, and not every one. The sample consists of about 15,000 clones, approximately 90% of them appearing once. The sample comprised peripheral blood. These receptors were obtained from a human donor with active COVID-19. The donor label of this sample is uncertain.

The chain employs TRBV11-2 and TRBJ2-1; perhaps TRBD2 as D (6 bases). V gave up 5 bases and J gave up 0 bases, with 14 bases separating them. CDR1 and CDR2 (germline): SGHAT, FQNNGV. The CDR3 is 16 amino acids. CDR3 DNA sequence: TGTGCCAGCAGCCCAAAAGGGCGGGGCTCCTACAATGAGCAGTTCTTC. Its protein is CASSPKGRGSYNEQFF.

This clone was seen just once. The chain couples TRBV2 to TRBJ1-1, with D possibly TRBD1 on 6 matching bases. The CDR3 length is 14 residues. CDR1 SNHLY and CDR2 FYNNEI come from the germline V gene. Between the trimmed V and J ends, which lost 5 bases and 3 bases, there was a span of 13 bases. Here the CDR3 reads CASSLQGRDTEAFF. The DNA of the CDR3 is TGTGCCAGCAGTCTACAGGGTCGGGACACTGAAGCTTTCTTT.

CDR3 amino acids: CASSFRALTGSNEQFF. CDR3 bases: TGTGCCAGCAGCTTCAGAGCCCTCACAGGGTCCAATGAGCAGTTCTTC. V and J are TRBV13 and TRBJ2-1; D is perhaps TRBD1 (6 bases). CDR1 and CDR2 (germline): PRHDT, FYEKMQ (reference sequence). V shed 3 bases and J shed 6 bases, with 18 bases lying between them. This CDR3 is built from 16 residues.

Only one count was recorded for this clone. The chain joins TRBV6-5 to TRBJ2-7; TRBD1 agrees at 9 bases. With 7 bases clipped from V and 4 bases from J, the junction kept 8 bases outside the gene matches. The germline gives CDR1 MNHEY, CDR2 SVGAGI. This CDR3 comprises 14 residues. The chain's CDR3 is CASTPPGQGYEQYF. CDR3 DNA: TGTGCCAGCACGCCTCCAGGACAGGGGTACGAGCAGTACTTC.

This chain uses TRBV18 with TRBJ2-5; perhaps TRBD2 as D (6 bases). Germline values: CDR1 KGHSH, CDR2 LQKENI. V lost 0 bases and J lost 5, with 10 bases in between. The CDR3 has 14 residues. The CDR3 DNA reads as TGTGCCAGCTCACCACCGCCTAGCGCCGAGACCCAGTACTTC. Translated: CASSPPPSAETQYF.

The gene calls are TRBV19 and TRBJ1-2; TRBD1 agrees at 9 bases. J gave up 8 bases and V 4 bases, and 8 bases lay outside the gene matches. This CDR3 spans 14 amino acids. Germline V gene data show CDR1 as LNHDA and CDR2 as SQIVND (reference sequence). In DNA, the CDR3 is TGTGCCAGTAGTACCTCAACAGGGGGCAAAGGCTACACCTTC. Translation: CASSTSTGGKGYTF.

V and J are TRBV7-9 and TRBJ2-1; TRBD1 is a possible D gene (6 bases). CDR1 and CDR2 (germline): SEHNR, FQNEAQ (reference sequence). The CDR3 totals 12 residues. Trimming cost V 10 bases and J 3 bases, with 10 bases left between them. The DNA for the CDR3 is TGTGCCACCGGGGACAACTACAATGAGCAGTTCTTC. Its translation: CATGDNYNEQFF.

The chain uses TRBV6-4 and TRBJ2-3; 10 positions agree with TRBD2. V shed 3 bases and J 4 bases; nucleotides not matched to a gene: 4. Germline CDR1 MRHNA, CDR2 SNTAGT. CDR3 length: 15 residues. CDR3 residues: CASSEASGSPDTQYF. As DNA, the CDR3 is TGTGCCAGCAGTGAGGCTAGCGGGAGCCCAGATACGCAGTATTTT.

This chain connects TRBV19 to TRBJ1-5, with TRBD1 matching 9 bases. Germline V gene lookup returns CDR1 LNHDA and CDR2 SQIVND (reference sequence). J gave up 0 bases and V 7 bases, and 7 bases lay outside the gene matches. There are 16 residues in the CDR3. In nucleotides, the CDR3 is TGTGCCAGTAAGGTTGTGACAGGGGGTAGCAATCAGCCCCAGCATTTT. It yields the protein CASKVVTGGSNQPQHF.

For this clone: One end of the junction does not line up with germline, which may come from a read error. The chain uses TRBV9 and TRBJ2-4, with D possibly matching TRBD2 (6 bases). CDR3 size: 16 residues. The V gene's germline CDR1 is SGDLS and CDR2 YYNGEE. The CDR3 loop reads CANSGSVWRDKNIQYF. CDR3 nucleotides: TGTGCCAACAGCGGAAGTGTCTGGAGGGACAAAAACATTCAGTACTTC.

This clone was counted between two and nine times. The rearrangement uses TRBV2 and TRBJ1-5; 7 bases are a match to TRBD1. CDR3 length: 15 amino acids. In germline, CDR1 is SNHLY, CDR2 FYNNEI. The trim removed 6 bases at V and 3 bases at J, leaving 8 bases unmatched. CDR3 protein: CASRPGGTNNQPQHF. The CDR3, as DNA: TGTGCCAGCAGGCCAGGGGGGACGAACAATCAGCCCCAGCATTTT.

V is TRBV29-1 and J is TRBJ2-4; no reliable D call. The CDR3 contains 14 residues. CDR1 is SQVTM and CDR2 is ANQGSEA in the germline V gene. Trimming removed 2 bases at V and 2 bases at J, with 10 bases between. CDR3 DNA sequence: TGCAGCGTTGAATCTTCCAGGTCCAAAAACATTCAGTACTTC. This translates into CSVESSRSKNIQYF.

The rearrangement links TRBV3-1 (or the pseudogene TRBV3-2) to TRBJ2-7, with a possible D match to TRBD2 (5 bases). Germline V gives CDR1 LGHDT, CDR2 YNNKEL (reference sequence). Trimming shortened V by 1 base and J by 3 bases, and 10 bases separated the two germline ends. The CDR3 has 14 amino acids. CDR3 loop: CASSQGTGLYEQYF. The CDR3 nucleotides are TGTGCCAGCAGCCAAGGGACCGGACTCTACGAGCAGTACTTC.

The chain has TRBV6-5 and TRBJ2-1; TRBD2 aligns across 9 bases. Germline V gene lookup returns CDR1 MNHEY and CDR2 SVGAGI. The CDR3 spans 13 residues. V shed 8 bases and J 7 bases; nucleotides not matched to a gene: 6. The CDR3 protein is CASWDSGRNEQFF. The CDR3 DNA sequence: TGTGCCAGCTGGGACAGCGGGAGGAATGAGCAGTTCTTC.

The chain joins TRBV30 to TRBJ2-3; perhaps TRBD1 as D (5 bases). V was trimmed by 0 bases and J by 4 bases, leaving 11 bases between them. The CDR3 runs 14 residues. The germline V gene has CDR1 GTSNPN and CDR2 SVGIG (reference sequence). Here the CDR3 DNA reads TGTGCCTGGAGTGTGCAGGGTCGGGCAGATACGCAGTATTTT. Translated, it gives CAWSVQGRADTQYF.

V is TRBV12-3 or TRBV12-4 and J is TRBJ1-5; perhaps TRBD1 as D (6 bases). This CDR3 has 13 amino acids. V lost 5 bases and J lost 3, with 8 bases in between. The CDR3 nucleotides read TGTGCCAGCAGTGGGGACAACAATCAGCCCCAGCATTTT. It yields the protein CASSGDNNQPQHF.

The rearrangement uses TRBV13 and TRBJ2-7, with 8 bases lining up with TRBD2. CDR3 length equals 14 residues. The J segment lost 0 bases and the V segment lost 4 bases, leaving 2 bases of the junction unmatched. The germline CDR1 and CDR2 sequences are PRHDT and FYEKMQ (reference sequence). CDR3 loop: CASSWGLVSYEQYF. The CDR3 coding sequence is TGTGCCAGCAGCTGGGGACTAGTCTCCTACGAGCAGTACTTC.

The J gene is TRBJ2-7, the V gene TRBV28; TRBD1 matches at 7 bases. V shed 10 bases and J 3 bases; nucleotides not matched to a gene: 6. Germline values: CDR1 MDHEN, CDR2 SYDVKM. CDR3 size: 12 residues. CDR3 region: CATRDSIYEQYF. The CDR3 DNA reads TGTGCCACCCGGGACAGCATCTACGAGCAGTACTTC.

The genes are TRBV5-1 and TRBJ1-2; D not resolved. CDR1 SGHRS and CDR2 YFSETQ come from the germline V gene. Trimming removed 2 bases from V and 2 bases from J, with 16 bases in between. The CDR3 length is 16 residues. DNA for the CDR3: TGCGCCAGCAGCTTAGACTCCTACGGGGTCAACTATGGCTACACCTTC. Translated, it gives CASSLDSYGVNYGYTF.

The chain's CDR3 is CASSTPSEAPGKLFF. DNA for the CDR3: TGTGCCAGCAGTACTCCCTCGGAAGCCCCAGGAAAACTGTTTTTT. The chain joins TRBV25-1 to TRBJ1-4, with D uncertain. Germline V CDR1 and CDR2: MGHDK, SYGVNS. The CDR3 has 15 residues. V was clipped by 5 bases and J by 10 bases, with 20 bases between them.

The chain uses TRBV28 and TRBJ2-7; TRBD1 aligns across 7 bases. The CDR3 consists of 15 residues. From germline, CDR1 is MDHEN and CDR2 SYDVKM. Trimming took 5 bases from V and 3 from J; bases not matched to a gene: 10. CDR3 sequence (DNA): TGTGCCAGCAGTCCCACGGGACAGATCTACTACGAGCAGTACTTC. Residues: CASSPTGQIYYEQYF. Full variable domain (rest looked up from reference TRBV28 and TRBJ2-7): DVKVTQSSRYLVKRTGEKVFLECVQDMDHENMFWYRQDPGLGLRLIYFSYDVKMKEKGDIPEGYSVSREKKERFSLILESASTNQTSMYLCASSPTGQIYYEQYFGPGTRLTVT.

Remarks on this clone: At one boundary the junction diverges from the germline segment, which might be a read error. The V gene is TRBV9, the J gene TRBJ1-2, with 7 bases fitting TRBD1. Germline V gene data show CDR1 as SGDLS and CDR2 as YYNGEE. The CDR3 is 11 amino acids. The CDR3 here is CASSAHSGTVF. CDR3 sequence (DNA): TGTGCCAGCAGCGCTCATTCCGGGACAGTTTTC.